This T cell receptor beta chain was sequenced in a study of cytomegalovirus exposure and HLA in healthy donors. Study at large: From 150 million to 200 million T cells, an earlier analysis saw 117 million unique TCR beta sequences.

This CDR3 is built from 14 residues. Trimming shortened V by 5 bases and J by 3 bases, and 11 bases separated the two germline ends. Germline V CDR1 and CDR2: SGHDT, YYEEEE. Study-wide findings and caveats: According to an earlier analysis, most TCR beta V segments yielded productive rearrangements about 87% or about 30% of the time. Testing in vitro showed a few CMV-associated chains specific for CMV antigens.

A multiplex PCR was run with 60 Vbeta primers and 13 Jbeta primers. Measured with immunoSEQ multiplex PCR; TCRdb has only the in-frame clones, and not every one. The data show about 88,000 clones, about four fifths seen once. This clone came up many times. No antigen is known for it. The sequencing input was PBMCs. The sequence derives from a woman between 40 and 50 years old in good health and CMV-seronegative. J is TRBJ2-2 and V is TRBV5-6, with D possibly TRBD1 on 6 matching bases. The CDR3 protein is CASRFTGYTGELFF. DNA for the CDR3: TGTGCCAGCAGATTCACAGGGTACACCGGGGAGCTGTTTTTT.